This record concerns one T cell receptor beta chain sequence. The target antigen is unknown. TCRdb re-derived calls from the reads in MiXCR, one entry per CDR3 protein. The sample records roughly 200,000 distinct CDR3 sequences, 17% being singletons. Trimming cost V 7 bases and J 3 bases, with 18 bases left between them. CDR1 is MNHNY and CDR2 is SVGAGI in the germline V gene (reference sequence). The CDR3 runs to 15 residues. This sample stems from a study of T cell repertoires in cytomegalovirus infection. Whole-study context: CMV infection together with matching HLA type was indicated by public TCR beta signatures.

General study findings and limits: Predominance within the ex vivo response was attributable to HLA-C-restricted CMV-specific TCR beta clonotypes. CMV carriers with the relevant HLA were identified by cumulative public TCR beta family frequency.

The chain is built from TRBV6-6 and TRBJ1-1; D is unclear. Sequenced material: CD8+ T cells from PBMCs. The sequence was collected from a human donor in good health (CMV status not recorded). Some clones in this sample may be carry-over from other donors' samples. This CDR3 is CASTFYPDSDTEAFF. CDR3 bases: TGTGCCAGCACCTTTTACCCCGACTCGGACACTGAAGCTTTCTTT.